These 18 T cell receptor beta chains were sequenced from one sample in a study of Ad26.COV2.S vaccination and SARS-CoV-2 variants. Here immunoSEQ multiplex PCR was the method, and the copy in TCRdb shows in-frame clones only, minus some. Altogether hundreds of thousands of clones are present, more than 70% being singletons, with the ten largest covering roughly 1.5%. The treatment: 19 received Ad26.COV2.S at low or high dose, single or two shots; about 5 received placebo; per-sample allocation not given. The investigators took samples on day 63 after the first vaccine or placebo injection. The sample was peripheral blood, taken in a trial of Ad26.COV2.S vaccine versus placebo. These receptor sequences come from a person aged 18 to 65 who received the Ad26.COV2.S COVID-19 vaccine or a placebo.

DNA of the CDR3: TGTGCCAGCAGTCCGACACGCATGAACACTGAAGCTTTCTTT. Translation: CASSPTRMNTEAFF. The chain employs TRBV2 and TRBJ1-1; D is uncertain. The CDR3 is made up of 14 amino acids. The germline gives CDR1 SNHLY, CDR2 FYNNEI. The V gene lost 5 bases and the J gene lost 0 bases, with 10 bases spanning the gap. Drawing the rest from reference TRBV2 and TRBJ1-1, the complete variable domain is EPEVTQTPSHQVTQMGQEVILRCVPISNHLYFYWYRQILGQKVEFLVSFYNNEISEKSEIFDDQFSVERPDGSNFTLKIRSTKLEDSAMYFCASSPTRMNTEAFFGQGTRLTVV.

The chain employs TRBV2 and TRBJ1-5, with TRBD1 as a possible D gene (6 bases). The germline CDR1 and CDR2 sequences are SNHLY and FYNNEI. V lost 4 bases to trimming and J lost 0 bases, with 13 bases between them. The length of the CDR3 is 16 residues. The CDR3: CASSVGGRGSNQPQHF. Written as DNA, the CDR3 is TGTGCCAGCAGTGTCGGGGGCAGGGGTAGCAATCAGCCCCAGCATTTT. Together with reference TRBV2 and TRBJ1-5, the CDR3 gives the full variable domain: EPEVTQTPSHQVTQMGQEVILRCVPISNHLYFYWYRQILGQKVEFLVSFYNNEISEKSEIFDDQFSVERPDGSNFTLKIRSTKLEDSAMYFCASSVGGRGSNQPQHFGDGTRLSIL.

The chain links TRBV11-2 to TRBJ1-2, with a tentative D call TRBD1 (5 bases). Trimming took off 5 bases at V and 4 bases at J, with 17 bases between the two ends. The CDR3 length is 15 residues. The germline V gene has CDR1 SGHAT and CDR2 FQNNGV. Written as DNA, the CDR3 is TGTGCCAGCAGCCCTTCCTGGGGGTCTGGCTATGGCTACACCTTC. Protein product: CASSPSWGSGYGYTF. The full variable domain, rest sourced from reference TRBV11-2 and TRBJ1-2, is EAGVAQSPRYKIIEKRQSVAFWCNPISGHATLYWYQQILGQGPKLLIQFQNNGVVDDSQLPKDRFSAERLKGVDSTLKIQPAKLEDSAVYLCASSPSWGSGYGYTFGSGTRLTVV.

This chain uses TRBV27 with TRBJ2-5; 9 bases map to TRBD2. Germline-derived CDR1 and CDR2 are MNHEY and SMNVEV (reference sequence). The CDR3 is made up of 16 amino acids. J gave up 2 bases and V 5 bases, and 9 bases lay outside the gene matches. CDR3 sequence reads: CASSQLAGLGQETQYF. CDR3 in DNA: TGTGCCAGCAGTCAGCTAGCGGGATTGGGACAAGAGACCCAGTACTTC.

The V call is TRBV19, the J call TRBJ2-7; TRBD2 matches at 9 bases. The CDR3 extends over 16 amino acids. CDR1 is LNHDA and CDR2 is SQIVND in the germline V gene (reference sequence). V was pared by 4 bases and J by 0 bases, with 7 bases of the junction left unmatched. As DNA, the CDR3 is TGTGCCAGTAGTAGAGGACTAGCGCAAAGCTCCTACGAGCAGTACTTC. Protein sequence: CASSRGLAQSSYEQYF. Looking up the rest from reference TRBV19 and TRBJ2-7 gives the full variable domain: DGGITQSPKYLFRKEGQNVTLSCEQNLNHDAMYWYRQDPGQGLRLIYYSQIVNDFQKGDIAEGYSVSREKKESFPLTVTSAQKNPTAFYLCASSRGLAQSSYEQYFGPGTRLTVT.

CDR3 residues: CSVTVQAETQYF. The CDR3 DNA sequence: TGCAGCGTCACTGTACAGGCGGAGACCCAGTACTTC. The chain uses TRBV29-1 and TRBJ2-5, with a possible D match to TRBD1 (5 bases). There are 12 residues in the CDR3. In germline, CDR1 is SQVTM, CDR2 ANQGSEA. V lost 6 bases to trimming and J lost 5 bases, with 13 bases between them.

The chain uses TRBV5-6 and TRBJ1-2; D uncertain. V lost 0 bases to trimming and J lost 7 bases, with 10 bases between them. CDR1 and CDR2 from the germline V gene are SGHDT and YYEEEE. The CDR3 is 13 residues long. The CDR3 DNA sequence: TGTGCCAGCAGCTTGGAAAGGGCCTTTGGCTACACCTTC. Protein product: CASSLERAFGYTF.

The chain employs TRBV27 and TRBJ2-7; the match to TRBD2 covers 7 bases. The CDR3 loop spans 14 amino acids. The germline gives CDR1 MNHEY, CDR2 SMNVEV (reference sequence). Losses at the gene ends were 5 bases for V and 3 bases for J; bases not matched to a gene: 7. The CDR3 reads CASSGRGTIYEQYF. The CDR3 DNA is TGTGCCAGCAGTGGGAGGGGAACTATCTACGAGCAGTACTTC.

This CDR3 is CSVDHPPGLGAVHEQFF. The DNA for the CDR3 is TGCAGCGTTGACCATCCTCCGGGACTAGGTGCTGTCCATGAGCAGTTCTTC. The chain uses TRBV29-1 and TRBJ2-1, with 8 nucleotides matching TRBD2. This CDR3 contains 17 residues. The V and J ends lost 3 bases and 8 bases, in that order; junction bases with no gene match: 18. The V gene's germline CDR1 is SQVTM and CDR2 ANQGSEA.

The gene calls are TRBV7-9 and TRBJ1-4; the D gene is possibly TRBD1 (6 bases). The germline gives CDR1 SEHNR, CDR2 FQNEAQ (reference sequence). The CDR3 is 15 residues long. V lost 6 bases and J 5 bases, leaving 16 bases between the germline ends. CDR3 nucleotide sequence: TGTGCCAGCAGTGACCGGGACACTTCAAATGAAAAACTGTTTTTT. Protein product: CASSDRDTSNEKLFF.

This clone was observed a few times. The gene calls are TRBV12-3 or TRBV12-4 and TRBJ1-3; D might be TRBD1 (6 bases). Trimming stripped 8 bases from V and 4 bases from J, with 12 bases between. The CDR3 contains 13 residues. The CDR3, as DNA: TGTGCCAGCCTGGGACATATCGGAAACACCATATATTTT. This encodes CASLGHIGNTIYF.

The chain recombines TRBV18 with TRBJ1-2, with 9 nucleotides matching TRBD1. The V and J ends lost 5 bases and 4 bases, in that order; junction bases with no gene match: 2. This CDR3 is built from 13 residues. The germline CDR1 and CDR2 sequences are KGHSH and LQKENI. CDR3: CASSAGQGYGYTF. CDR3 DNA sequence: TGTGCCAGCTCAGCGGGACAGGGCTATGGCTACACCTTC.

This rearrangement joins TRBV2 to TRBJ2-1, with 13 nucleotides matching TRBD2. V was clipped by 7 bases and J by 9 bases; unmatched bases: 6. The CDR3 is 14 residues long. Per germline, CDR1 SNHLY and CDR2 FYNNEI. The CDR3 region has the DNA TGTGCCAGCACCAGGACTAGCGGGAGAGTTGAGCAGTTCTTC. As protein: CASTRTSGRVEQFF. The full variable domain, rest sourced from reference TRBV2 and TRBJ2-1, is EPEVTQTPSHQVTQMGQEVILRCVPISNHLYFYWYRQILGQKVEFLVSFYNNEISEKSEIFDDQFSVERPDGSNFTLKIRSTKLEDSAMYFCASTRTSGRVEQFFGPGTRLTVL.

This chain uses TRBV5-1 with TRBJ2-1, with 12 nucleotides matching TRBD2. The length of the CDR3 is 15 residues. Per the germline V gene, CDR1 is SGHRS and CDR2 is YFSETQ. J gave up 4 bases and V 4 bases, and 3 bases lay outside the gene matches. DNA for the CDR3: TGCGCCAGCAGCCCAACTAGCGGGGGGTACAATGAGCAGTTCTTC. Protein: CASSPTSGGYNEQFF. Supplemented by reference TRBV5-1 and TRBJ2-1, the full variable domain reads KAGVTQTPRYLIKTRGQQVTLSCSPISGHRSVSWYQQTPGQGLQFLFEYFSETQRNKGNFPGRFSGRQFSNSRSEMNVSTLELGDSALYLCASSPTSGGYNEQFFGPGTRLTVL.

The chain links TRBV7-2 to TRBJ1-4; 11 positions match TRBD1. The CDR3 runs to 16 residues. CDR1 is SGHTA and CDR2 is FQGNSA in the germline V gene. With 6 bases clipped from V and 7 bases from J, the junction kept 10 bases outside the gene matches. The chain's CDR3 is CASSLRPGTGGEKLFF. CDR3 in DNA: TGTGCCAGCAGTTTAAGACCGGGGACAGGGGGTGAAAAACTGTTTTTT.

The rearrangement uses TRBV6-5 and TRBJ2-7; a weak D match, TRBD2 (5 bases). V was trimmed by 6 bases and J by 5 bases, leaving 14 bases between them. The CDR3 runs 13 residues. Per germline, CDR1 MNHEY and CDR2 SVGAGI. CDR3 in amino acids: CASSEEVVNEQYF. DNA of the CDR3: TGTGCCAGCAGCGAGGAGGTTGTAAACGAGCAGTACTTC.

This clone was found once. The rearrangement joins TRBV7-2 to TRBJ2-1; 7 bases match TRBD2. The germline gives CDR1 SGHTA, CDR2 FQGNSA. Trimming removed 5 bases from V and 4 bases from J; junction bases left unmatched: 5. This CDR3 has 14 residues. The CDR3 region is CASSASSGYNEQFF. The CDR3 nucleotides read TGTGCCAGCAGCGCATCTAGCGGATACAATGAGCAGTTCTTC. Looking up the rest from reference TRBV7-2 and TRBJ2-1 gives the full variable domain: GAGVSQSPSNKVTEKGKDVELRCDPISGHTALYWYRQSLGQGLEFLIYFQGNSAPDKSGLPSDRFSAERTGGSVSTLTIQRTQQEDSAVYLCASSASSGYNEQFFGPGTRLTVL.

The rearrangement links TRBV6-1 to TRBJ2-2; D ambiguous. CDR3 length: 16 amino acids. Trimming cost V 1 base and J 4 bases, with 13 bases left between them. Germline V gene sequence: CDR1 MNHNS, CDR2 SASEGT. The CDR3 DNA reads as TGTGCCAGCAGTGAAGGGGCCGGGTTCACCACCGGGGAGCTGTTTTTT. Translation gives CASSEGAGFTTGELFF.